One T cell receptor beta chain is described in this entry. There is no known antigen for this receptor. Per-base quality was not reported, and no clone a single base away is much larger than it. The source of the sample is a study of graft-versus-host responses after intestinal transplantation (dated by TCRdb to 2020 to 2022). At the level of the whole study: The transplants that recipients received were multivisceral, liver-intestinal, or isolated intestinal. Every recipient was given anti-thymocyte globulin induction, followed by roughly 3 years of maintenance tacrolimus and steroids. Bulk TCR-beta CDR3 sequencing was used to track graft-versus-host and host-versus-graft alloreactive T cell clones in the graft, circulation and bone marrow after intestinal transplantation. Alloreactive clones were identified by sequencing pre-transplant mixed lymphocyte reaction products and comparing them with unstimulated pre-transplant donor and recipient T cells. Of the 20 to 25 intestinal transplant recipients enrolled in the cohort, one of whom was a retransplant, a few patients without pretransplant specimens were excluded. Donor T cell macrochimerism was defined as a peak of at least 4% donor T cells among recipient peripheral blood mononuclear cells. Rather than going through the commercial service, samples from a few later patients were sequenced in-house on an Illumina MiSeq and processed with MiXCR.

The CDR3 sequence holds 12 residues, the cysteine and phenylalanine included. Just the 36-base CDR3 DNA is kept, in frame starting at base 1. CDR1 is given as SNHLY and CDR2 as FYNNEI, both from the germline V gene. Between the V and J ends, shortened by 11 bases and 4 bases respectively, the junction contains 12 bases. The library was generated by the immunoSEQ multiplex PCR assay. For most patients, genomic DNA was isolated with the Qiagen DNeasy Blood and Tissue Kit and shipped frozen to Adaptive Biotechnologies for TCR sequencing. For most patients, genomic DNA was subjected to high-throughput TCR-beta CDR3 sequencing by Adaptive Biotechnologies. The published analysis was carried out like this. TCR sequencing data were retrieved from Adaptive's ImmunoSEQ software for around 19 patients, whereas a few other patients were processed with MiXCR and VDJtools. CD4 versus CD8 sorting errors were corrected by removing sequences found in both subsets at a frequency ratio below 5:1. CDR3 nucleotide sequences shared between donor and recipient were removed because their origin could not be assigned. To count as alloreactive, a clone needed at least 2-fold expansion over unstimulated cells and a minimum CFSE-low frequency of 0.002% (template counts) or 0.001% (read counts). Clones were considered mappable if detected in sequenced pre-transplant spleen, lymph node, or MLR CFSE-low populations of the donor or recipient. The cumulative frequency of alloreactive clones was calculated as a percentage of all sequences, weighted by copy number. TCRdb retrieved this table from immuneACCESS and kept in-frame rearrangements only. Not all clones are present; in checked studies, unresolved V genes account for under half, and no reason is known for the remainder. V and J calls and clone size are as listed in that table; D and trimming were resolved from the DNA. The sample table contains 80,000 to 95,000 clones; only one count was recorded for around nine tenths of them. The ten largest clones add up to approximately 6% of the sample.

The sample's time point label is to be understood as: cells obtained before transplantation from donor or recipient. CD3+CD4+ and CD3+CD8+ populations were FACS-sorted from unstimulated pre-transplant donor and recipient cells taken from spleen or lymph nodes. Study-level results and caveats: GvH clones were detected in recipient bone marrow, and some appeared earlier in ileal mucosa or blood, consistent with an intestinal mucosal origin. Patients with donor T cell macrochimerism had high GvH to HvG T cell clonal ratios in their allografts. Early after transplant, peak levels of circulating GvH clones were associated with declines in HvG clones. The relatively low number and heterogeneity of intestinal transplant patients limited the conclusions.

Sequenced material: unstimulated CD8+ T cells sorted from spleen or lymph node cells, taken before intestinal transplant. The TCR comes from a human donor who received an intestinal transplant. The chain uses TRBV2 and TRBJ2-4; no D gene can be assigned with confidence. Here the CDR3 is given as CASGPVKNIQYF. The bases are TGTGCCTCTGGGCCAGTGAAAAACATTCAGTACTTC. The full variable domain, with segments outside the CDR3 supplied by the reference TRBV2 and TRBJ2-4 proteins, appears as EPEVTQTPSHQVTQMGQEVILRCVPISNHLYFYWYRQILGQKVEFLVSFYNNEISEKSEIFDDQFSVERPDGSNFTLKIRSTKLEDSAMYFCASGPVKNIQYFGAGTRLSVL.